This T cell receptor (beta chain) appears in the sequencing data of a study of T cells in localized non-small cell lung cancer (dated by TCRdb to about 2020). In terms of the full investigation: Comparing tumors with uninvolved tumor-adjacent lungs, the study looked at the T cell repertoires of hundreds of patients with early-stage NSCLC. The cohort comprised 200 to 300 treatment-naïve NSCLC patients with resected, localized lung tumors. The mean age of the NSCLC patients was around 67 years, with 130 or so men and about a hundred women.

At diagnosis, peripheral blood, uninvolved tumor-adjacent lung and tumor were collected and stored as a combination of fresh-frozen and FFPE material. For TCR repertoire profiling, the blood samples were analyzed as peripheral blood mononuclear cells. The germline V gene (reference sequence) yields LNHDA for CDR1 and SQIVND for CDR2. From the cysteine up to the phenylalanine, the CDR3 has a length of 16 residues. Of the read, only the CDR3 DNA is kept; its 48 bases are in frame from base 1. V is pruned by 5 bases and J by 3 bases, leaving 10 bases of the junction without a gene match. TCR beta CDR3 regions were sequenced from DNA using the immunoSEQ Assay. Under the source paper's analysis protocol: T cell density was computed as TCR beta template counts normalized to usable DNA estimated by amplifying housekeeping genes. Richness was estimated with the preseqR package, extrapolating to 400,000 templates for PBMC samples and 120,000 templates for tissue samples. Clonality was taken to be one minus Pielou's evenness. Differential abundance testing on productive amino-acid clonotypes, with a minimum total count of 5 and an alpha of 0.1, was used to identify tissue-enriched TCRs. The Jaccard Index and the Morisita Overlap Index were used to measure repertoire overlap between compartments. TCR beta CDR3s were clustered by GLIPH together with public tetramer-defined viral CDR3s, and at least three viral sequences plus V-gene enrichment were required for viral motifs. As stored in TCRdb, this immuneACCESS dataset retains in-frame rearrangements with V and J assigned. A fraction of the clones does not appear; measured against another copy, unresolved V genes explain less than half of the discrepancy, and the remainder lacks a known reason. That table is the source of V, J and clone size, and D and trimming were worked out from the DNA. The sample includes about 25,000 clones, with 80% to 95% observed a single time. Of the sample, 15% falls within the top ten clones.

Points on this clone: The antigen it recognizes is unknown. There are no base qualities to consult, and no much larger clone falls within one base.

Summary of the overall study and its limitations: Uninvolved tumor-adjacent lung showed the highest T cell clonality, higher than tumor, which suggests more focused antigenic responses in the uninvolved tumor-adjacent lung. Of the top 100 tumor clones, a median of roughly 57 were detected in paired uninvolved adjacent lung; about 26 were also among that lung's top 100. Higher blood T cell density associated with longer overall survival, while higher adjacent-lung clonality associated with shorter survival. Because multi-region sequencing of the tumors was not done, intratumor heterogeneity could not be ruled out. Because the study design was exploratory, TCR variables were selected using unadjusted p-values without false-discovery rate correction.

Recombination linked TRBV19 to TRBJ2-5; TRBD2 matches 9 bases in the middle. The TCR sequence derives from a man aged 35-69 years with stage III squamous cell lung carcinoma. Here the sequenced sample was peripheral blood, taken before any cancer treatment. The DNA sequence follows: TGTGCCAGTAGTTCGGTTGCGGGAGGGCCAGAAGAGACCCAGTACTTC. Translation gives CASSSVAGGPEETQYF.